This T cell receptor (beta chain) was obtained from a study of control samples from healthy donors and cancer patients. From germline, CDR1 is LGHDT and CDR2 YNNKEL (reference sequence). The CDR3 has 13 residues. V was pared by 4 bases and J by 3 bases, with 9 bases between. The table came from immunoSEQ multiplex PCR; TCRdb's copy has only in-frame clones and leaves some out. In the table there are about 130,000 clones, over 90% of which are singletons. This sequence joins TRBV3-1 (or the pseudogene TRBV3-2) and TRBJ1-2; D is perhaps TRBD1 (5 bases). The TCR was taken from a man between 60 and 75 years old with colorectal cancer. The material sequenced was PBMCs. DNA of the CDR3: TGTGCCAGCAGCCCCCGACAGTACTATGGCTACACCTTC. It yields the protein CASSPRQYYGYTF.